Listed below are T cell receptor beta chains from one sample, sequenced in a study of vaccination and CD4 T cells after COVID-19. MiXCR, run by TCRdb on the PCR reads, gives a single entry per CDR3 protein. The sample holds over 12,000 distinct CDR3 sequences; about 33% are singletons and the top ten take approximately 10%. These receptors are not linked to any known antigen. The starting material was CD4+ T cells from blood, cultured in vitro, obtained after SARS-CoV-2 vaccination. The receptors were sampled from a human donor who had recovered from COVID-19. The CDR3 runs from the conserved cysteine through the conserved F or W. A D gene is named only where the DNA matches it firmly. A clone size is listed for some rows: how often the clone was seen (once, few, many), or a class if it is expanded.

D gene	clone size	J gene	V gene	CDR3 protein	CDR3 DNA
TRBD2	.	TRBJ2-7	TRBV6-1	CASKTLAGGPRGYEQYF	TGTGCCAGTAAAACCCTAGCGGGAGGGCCGCGGGGCTACGAGCAGTACTTC
.	.	TRBJ2-1	TRBV7-2	CASSPSAEPYNEQFF	TGTGCCAGCAGCCCAAGCGCGGAGCCTTACAATGAGCAGTTCTTC
TRBD2	few	TRBJ2-1	TRBV6-1	CASSPRGLAGNEQFF	TGTGCCAGCAGCCCGCGGGGACTAGCGGGCAATGAGCAGTTCTTC
.	.	TRBJ2-3	TRBV20-1	CSATGPPNRDTQYF	TGCAGTGCTACCGGACCCCCCAACCGGGATACGCAGTATTTT
.	few	TRBJ2-3	TRBV28	CASSLLDRTDTQYF	TGTGCCAGCAGTTTATTAGACCGCACAGATACGCAGTATTTT
TRBD1	few	TRBJ1-2	TRBV28	CASSGQVLANYGYTF	TGTGCCAGCAGTGGACAGGTATTGGCTAACTATGGCTACACCTTC
.	.	TRBJ1-2	TRBV28	CASSLYQMMYGYTF	TGTGCCAGCAGTTTATACCAGATGATGTATGGCTACACCTTC
.	.	TRBJ2-7	TRBV20-1	CSARVAVAYEQYF	TGCAGTGCTAGAGTAGCGGTTGCCTACGAGCAGTACTTC
TRBD2	.	TRBJ2-1	TRBV7-2	CASTMGSGHNEQFF	TGTGCCAGCACCATGGGTAGCGGGCACAATGAGCAGTTCTTC
TRBD2	few	TRBJ2-2	TRBV7-6	CASSLESSGSGGELFF	TGTGCCAGCAGCTTAGAGTCTAGCGGGAGTGGCGGGGAGCTGTTTTTT
TRBD1	.	TRBJ2-7	TRBV5-5	CASSFETGVSYEQYF	TGTGCCAGCAGCTTTGAGACAGGGGTTTCCTACGAGCAGTACTTC
.	few	TRBJ2-7	TRBV28	CASNLSGYEYEQYF	TGTGCCAGCAACCTTAGCGGTTATGAGTACGAGCAGTACTTC
.	.	TRBJ2-7	TRBV20-1	CSARDRRAGTYEQYF	TGCAGTGCTAGAGACCGGCGGGCAGGGACCTACGAGCAGTACTTC
.	.	TRBJ2-1	TRBV4-1	CASSQDTYLNGEQFF	TGCGCCAGCAGCCAAGATACCTATTTGAACGGTGAGCAGTTCTTC
.	.	TRBJ1-1	TRBV5-5	CASKRWGDTEAFF	TGTGCCAGCAAAAGGTGGGGAGACACTGAAGCTTTCTTT
.	.	TRBJ1-3	TRBV11-2	CASSFLGNTIYF	TGTGCCAGCAGCTTCTTAGGGAACACCATATATTTT
.	few	TRBJ1-1	TRBV6-5	CASSYRTRGNTEAFF	TGTGCCAGCAGTTACAGGACAAGAGGTAACACTGAAGCTTTCTTT
.	.	TRBJ2-5	TRBV20-1	CSANSRPAEGAQYF	TGCAGTGCGAATTCTCGCCCCGCAGAGGGGGCCCAGTACTTC
.	.	TRBJ2-3	TRBV5-1	CASSLVGQPRTDTQYF	TGCGCCAGCAGCTTGGTCGGTCAGCCCCGCACAGATACGCAGTATTTT
TRBD2	.	TRBJ2-7	TRBV28	CASSPSGSPHEQYF	TGTGCCAGCAGTCCTAGCGGATCCCCACACGAGCAGTACTTC
.	.	TRBJ2-7	TRBV5-5	CASSLPRYEDEQYF	TGTGCCAGCAGCTTACCCCGCTACGAGGACGAGCAGTACTTC
TRBD2	.	TRBJ2-7	TRBV5-6	CASSLLPQREMYEQYF	TGTGCCAGCAGCTTGTTGCCCCAGCGGGAGATGTACGAGCAGTACTTC
.	.	TRBJ2-7	TRBV4-3	CASSQVTVGPRNEQYF	TGCGCCAGCAGCCAAGTAACCGTGGGCCCCCGAAACGAGCAGTACTTC
.	few	TRBJ2-7	TRBV20-1	CSARETGRYEQYF	TGCAGTGCTAGAGAAACGGGCCGCTACGAGCAGTACTTC
TRBD1	.	TRBJ2-6	TRBV28	CASSTGGAGANVLTF	TGTGCCAGCAGTACAGGGGGCGCTGGGGCCAACGTCCTGACTTTC
.	few	TRBJ2-7	TRBV2	CASRKGEQYF	TGTGCCAGCAGGAAGGGGGAGCAGTACTTC
TRBD2	few	TRBJ2-7	TRBV7-2	CASSFLREYEQYF	TGTGCCAGCAGCTTCTTGCGGGAGTACGAGCAGTACTTC
.	.	TRBJ1-5	TRBV6-5	CASSYLGGGQPQHF	TGTGCCAGCAGTTACCTCGGAGGAGGTCAGCCCCAGCATTTT
.	.	TRBJ2-7	TRBV2	CASSEPDTRSSYEQYF	TGTGCCAGCAGTGAACCCGACACCCGGAGCTCCTACGAGCAGTACTTC
.	.	TRBJ1-1	TRBV7-3	CASSLEVQLNTEAFF	TGTGCCAGCAGCTTAGAGGTTCAGTTGAACACTGAAGCTTTCTTT
.	few	TRBJ2-6	TRBV27	CASSPRISGANVLTF	TGTGCCAGCAGCCCAAGGATCTCTGGGGCCAACGTCCTGACTTTC
.	.	TRBJ2-7	TRBV7-2	CASSPRTGSSSYEQYF	TGTGCCAGCAGCCCCCGAACAGGGTCGAGCTCCTACGAGCAGTACTTC
.	.	TRBJ2-7	TRBV7-3	CASSLGPGSYEQYF	TGTGCCAGCAGCTTAGGGCCAGGCTCCTACGAGCAGTACTTC
TRBD1	few	TRBJ1-6	TRBV6-1	CASSLPQDRARSRYNSPLHF	TGTGCCAGCAGCCTTCCCCAAGACAGGGCCAGGTCCCGTTATAATTCACCCCTCCACTTT
.	.	TRBJ1-2	TRBV7-8	CATSEGEGYTF	TGTGCCACCTCAGAGGGGGAAGGCTACACCTTC
.	few	TRBJ2-5	TRBV28	CASSFLNRRETQYF	TGTGCCAGCAGTTTTCTCAATAGGCGGGAGACCCAGTACTTC
.	few	TRBJ1-2	TRBV20-1	CSARDHPVGYTF	TGCAGTGCTAGAGATCACCCGGTGGGCTACACCTTC
.	.	TRBJ1-1	TRBV19	CASSTWTGNTEAFF	TGTGCCAGTAGTACTTGGACGGGAAACACTGAAGCTTTCTTT
.	few	TRBJ1-5	TRBV20-1	CSARGTTSNQPQHF	TGCAGTGCTAGAGGGACCACTAGCAATCAGCCCCAGCATTTT
TRBD1	few	TRBJ1-4	TRBV7-9	CASSPTRQGSNEKLFF	TGTGCCAGCAGCCCGACCCGACAGGGCTCCAATGAAAAACTGTTTTTT
TRBD1	.	TRBJ2-7	TRBV10-3	CAISVKGGTGNDEQYF	TGTGCCATCAGTGTGAAAGGGGGGACAGGGAACGACGAGCAGTACTTC
.	.	TRBJ1-5	TRBV24-1	CATSETSNQPQHF	TGTGCCACCAGTGAGACCTCGAATCAGCCCCAGCATTTT
TRBD2	.	TRBJ2-3	TRBV28	CASSFVTSGRGTDTQYF	TGTGCCAGCAGTTTCGTTACTAGCGGGAGGGGAACAGATACGCAGTATTTT
TRBD2	.	TRBJ2-7	TRBV27	CASSLRLADYEQYF	TGTGCCAGCAGTTTAAGACTAGCGGATTACGAGCAGTACTTC
TRBD1	.	TRBJ1-5	TRBV7-2	CASSTDRAGSQPQHF	TGTGCCAGCAGCACCGACAGGGCTGGAAGTCAGCCCCAGCATTTT
.	few	TRBJ2-3	TRBV27	CASSLSGADTDTQYF	TGTGCCAGCAGTTTATCAGGAGCGGACACAGATACGCAGTATTTT
.	few	TRBJ2-2	TRBV7-6	CASSLNTGELFF	TGTGCCAGCAGCTTAAACACCGGGGAGCTGTTTTTT
.	few	TRBJ2-5	TRBV7-2	CASSLGGALQETQYF	TGTGCCAGCAGCTTAGGTGGTGCTCTCCAAGAGACCCAGTACTTC